These 31 T cell receptor beta chains originate from one sample sequenced in a study of blood T cells in healthy people across ages. Using a J-beta primer mix together with a sample-barcoded 5' primer, a second PCR was run for roughly 6 to 12 cycles. MiXCR was run by TCRdb on the 5' RACE reads, yielding one entry per CDR3 protein. The sample has 800,000 to 1,300,000 distinct CDR3 sequences; under 30% are singletons. The data were also submitted as part of a second study, on T cells of mothers and their children.

Input material: blood. These receptors all come from a girl aged 2 to 9 in good health.

The V call is TRBV7-9, the J call TRBJ1-2, with TRBD1 matching 9 bases. V trimming: 1 base; J trimming: 7 bases; junction bases outside the gene matches: 7. The CDR3 extends over 15 amino acids. Germline V lookup: CDR1 SEHNR, CDR2 FQNEAQ (reference sequence). The CDR3 DNA is TGTGCCAGCAGCTTAGGGACAGGGGACCGGTCTGGCTACACCTTC. Protein sequence: CASSLGTGDRSGYTF.

This clonotype has just a few counts. This sequence joins TRBV4-2 and TRBJ2-7; 7 bases align to TRBD2. The junction had 10 bases not matched to a gene; V was cut back by 0 bases and J by 5 bases. CDR3 length: 16 residues. Germline V gives CDR1 LGHNA, CDR2 YNFKEQ. The CDR3 region is CASSQELFLAANEQYF. CDR3 in DNA: TGTGCCAGCAGCCAAGAATTGTTTCTAGCGGCTAACGAGCAGTACTTC.

There are a few counts of this clonotype. The rearrangement joins TRBV6-2 or TRBV6-3 to TRBJ1-2; D not certain. This CDR3 spans 17 amino acids. V was shortened by 4 bases and J by 2 bases, with 20 bases between the two germline ends. Germline CDR1 reads MNHEY; CDR2 reads SVGEGT. The CDR3 protein is CASSFPSSAVTNYGYTF. The CDR3 nucleotides read TGTGCCAGCAGTTTCCCCTCTTCAGCAGTAACCAACTATGGCTACACCTTC.

The rearrangement joins TRBV6-2 or TRBV6-3 to TRBJ2-3, with 7 positions matching TRBD2. J was trimmed by 3 bases and V by 6 bases; bases with no gene match: 12. Germline assignment: CDR1 MNHEY and CDR2 SVGEGT. The CDR3 is made up of 16 amino acids. CDR3 in amino acids: CASSLTSGDRTDTQYF. CDR3 nucleotides: TGTGCCAGCAGCCTCACAAGCGGGGATCGGACAGATACGCAGTATTTT.

The chain has TRBV29-1 and TRBJ2-5, with D hard to call. The germline V gene has CDR1 SQVTM and CDR2 ANQGSEA. The CDR3 runs to 13 residues. Between the trimmed V and J ends, which lost 1 base and 7 bases, there was a span of 13 bases. The chain's CDR3 is CSVEGSEDGTQYF. Written as DNA, the CDR3 is TGCAGCGTTGAAGGTTCGGAAGACGGGACCCAGTACTTC.

This clonotype was counted only a few times. The chain joins TRBV5-5 to TRBJ2-7; the D is unclear. V gave up 2 bases and J gave up 0 bases, with 9 bases separating them. This CDR3 has 14 residues. The V gene's germline CDR1 is SGHKS and CDR2 YYEKEE (reference sequence). The CDR3 here is CASSFSLVSYEQYF. Written as DNA, the CDR3 is TGTGCCAGCAGCTTCTCTTTAGTCTCCTACGAGCAGTACTTC. Using reference TRBV5-5 and TRBJ2-7 for the parts outside the CDR3, the full variable domain is DAGVTQSPTHLIKTRGQQVTLRCSPISGHKSVSWYQQVLGQGPQFIFQYYEKEERGRGNFPDRFSARQFPNYSSELNVNALLLGDSALYLCASSFSLVSYEQYFGPGTRLTVT.

The rearrangement joins TRBV5-1 to TRBJ2-3; TRBD2 aligns across 7 bases. Trimming took 5 bases from V and 11 from J; bases not matched to a gene: 20. CDR3 length: 16 amino acids. The germline CDR1 and CDR2 sequences are SGHRS and YFSETQ. The DNA of the CDR3 is TGCGCCAGCAGTCCTACTGGGTTAGGAAGCGGGATCAAGCAGTATTTT. Protein product: CASSPTGLGSGIKQYF.

The gene calls are TRBV20-1 and TRBJ2-7, with D unresolved. The CDR3 sequence is 13 residues long. V was pared by 3 bases and J by 7 bases, with 16 bases between. The germline V gene encodes CDR1 DFQATT and CDR2 SNEGSKA (reference sequence). The CDR3 DNA sequence: TGCAGTGCTAGCGGCCCCCAGTTTATAGAGCAGTACTTC. This sequence encodes CSASGPQFIEQYF.

This clonotype turned up a few times. This chain uses TRBV12-3 or TRBV12-4 with TRBJ2-5; 8 positions agree with TRBD2. This CDR3 is built from 15 residues. V was clipped by 3 bases and J by 5 bases; unmatched bases: 8. CDR3 DNA sequence: TGTGCCAGCAGTTTCTCCGGGACTAGACCGGAGACCCAGTACTTC. Translation gives CASSFSGTRPETQYF.

This clonotype was recorded a few times. V gene TRBV6-6 combines with J gene TRBJ2-1; 10 nucleotides align to TRBD2. CDR1 and CDR2 from the germline V gene are MNHNY and SVGAGI (reference sequence). With V trimmed by 4 bases and J by 3 bases, 3 bases remained unmatched. The CDR3 covers 15 residues. CDR3 DNA: TGTGCCAGCAGTTTCGGGACTAGCGACTACAATGAGCAGTTCTTC. This sequence encodes CASSFGTSDYNEQFF.

This chain links TRBV2 with TRBJ2-5, with 7 positions matching TRBD1. V shed 2 bases and J 1 base; nucleotides not matched to a gene: 1. Germline V lookup: CDR1 SNHLY, CDR2 FYNNEI. This CDR3 comprises 14 residues. The CDR3 DNA reads TGTGCCAGCAGTGAATGGGACAGCCAAGAGACCCAGTACTTC. This codes for CASSEWDSQETQYF.

The V gene is TRBV29-1, the J gene TRBJ2-1, with D perhaps matching TRBD1 (6 bases). The CDR3 has 14 residues. The V end was cut by 4 bases, the J end by 6 bases, with 16 bases between. Germline-derived CDR1 and CDR2 are SQVTM and ANQGSEA. In DNA form, the CDR3 reads TGCAGCGTTGTGGCCCAGGGGTTCATCAATGAGCAGTTCTTC. Translation: CSVVAQGFINEQFF.

CDR3 residues: CASRDRGYTF. The CDR3 coding sequence is TGTGCCAGCAGAGACAGAGGCTACACCTTC. The genes are TRBV2 and TRBJ1-2; a possible D gene is TRBD1 (5 bases). CDR1 is SNHLY, CDR2 FYNNEI, per germline. V was clipped by 6 bases and J by 8 bases, with 7 bases between them. The CDR3 length is 10 residues.

The chain links TRBV7-9 to TRBJ1-1; 7 nucleotides line up with TRBD1. The CDR3 has 14 amino acids. Looked up from germline, CDR1 is SEHNR and CDR2 is FQNEAQ (reference sequence). V shed 8 bases and J 0 bases; nucleotides not matched to a gene: 6. The CDR3 coding sequence is TGTGCCAGCTTTGGGACAGCGATGAACACTGAAGCTTTCTTT. It codes for CASFGTAMNTEAFF. The variable domain in full, with the rest retrieved from reference TRBV7-9 and TRBJ1-1, is DTGVSQNPRHKITKRGQNVTFRCDPISEHNRLYWYRQTLGQGPEFLTYFQNEAQLEKSRLLSDRFSAERPKGSFSTLEIQRTEQGDSAMYLCASFGTAMNTEAFFGQGTRLTVV.

About this clonotype itself: The conserved phenylalanine or tryptophan is not found at the CDR3 terminus, so this likely reflects a read error. V usage is TRBV27 and J usage is TRBJ2-7, with a possible D match to TRBD1 (5 bases). The CDR3 sequence is 14 residues long. Trimming removed 2 bases from V and 3 bases from J, with 11 bases in between. Germline loops: CDR1 MNHEY, CDR2 SMNVEV (reference sequence). CDR3 loop: CASSLLIGHYEQYL. The CDR3 DNA reads as TGTGCCAGCAGTTTACTAATAGGACACTACGAGCAGTACCTC.

The rearrangement uses TRBV29-1 and TRBJ2-3; D possibly corresponds to TRBD1 (6 bases). This CDR3 comprises 17 residues. Trimming removed 6 bases at V and 2 bases at J, with 24 bases between. The germline CDR1 and CDR2 sequences are SQVTM and ANQGSEA. DNA for the CDR3: TGCAGCGTCCCAGGGGCCCGGGGAAGACGCTACACAGATACGCAGTATTTT. Translation gives CSVPGARGRRYTDTQYF.

This clonotype was counted between two and nine times. This chain links TRBV6-5 with TRBJ1-4; D gene ambiguous. CDR3 length: 13 amino acids. Trimming shortened V by 7 bases and J by 0 bases, and 6 bases separated the two germline ends. From germline, CDR1 is MNHEY and CDR2 SVGAGI. The CDR3 spells CASKCSTNEKLFF. The CDR3 DNA is TGTGCCAGCAAGTGTTCAACTAATGAAAAACTGTTTTTT.

The V gene is TRBV2, the J gene TRBJ2-2; D is unclear. Per the germline V gene, CDR1 is SNHLY and CDR2 is FYNNEI. The CDR3 is 14 residues long. V shed 1 base and J shed 2 bases, with 5 bases lying between them. The CDR3, as DNA: TGTGCCAGCAGTGAAGGGCCTAACACCGGGGAGCTGTTTTTT. Its translation: CASSEGPNTGELFF.

The chain employs TRBV3-1 and TRBJ2-7; D is perhaps TRBD1 (6 bases). Trimming stripped 5 bases from V and 2 bases from J, with 13 bases between. CDR1 is LGHDT, CDR2 YNNKEL, per germline (reference sequence). There are 14 residues in the CDR3. The chain's CDR3 is CASSKQGLPYEQYF. The CDR3 DNA follows: TGTGCCAGCAGCAAACAGGGATTGCCCTACGAGCAGTACTTC.

V and J are TRBV7-3 and TRBJ2-3, with 10 bases that match TRBD2. The CDR3 contains 16 residues. The germline V gene encodes CDR1 SGHTA and CDR2 FQGTGA. Unmatched junction bases numbered 6, after V lost 0 bases and J lost 6 bases. This CDR3 is CASSLTVAGGSDTQYF. Written as DNA, the CDR3 is TGTGCCAGCAGCTTAACGGTAGCGGGAGGTTCCGATACGCAGTATTTT. Combining the CDR3 with reference TRBV7-3 and TRBJ2-3 gives the whole variable domain GAGVSQTPSNKVTEKGKYVELRCDPISGHTALYWYRQSLGQGPEFLIYFQGTGAADDSGLPNDRFFAVRPEGSVSTLKIQRTERGDSAVYLCASSLTVAGGSDTQYFGPGTRLTVL.

This clonotype is a singleton in its sample. The V and J genes are TRBV30 and TRBJ2-2; 9 bases map to TRBD2. V shed 0 bases, J shed 2 bases, and the junction held 13 bases outside the gene matches. This CDR3 region has 19 residues. CDR1 GTSNPN and CDR2 SVGIG come from the germline V gene (reference sequence). The DNA for the CDR3 is TGTGCCTGGAGTGTACGGTGGGTCGTGACTAGCGGAAACACCGGGGAGCTGTTTTTT. It is translated as CAWSVRWVVTSGNTGELFF.

The chain couples TRBV11-2 to TRBJ2-5; tentatively, D is TRBD2 (5 bases). The CDR3 has 15 amino acids. The V end was cut by 5 bases, the J end by 0 bases, with 13 bases between. Germline V gene lookup returns CDR1 SGHAT and CDR2 FQNNGV. CDR3 DNA sequence: TGTGCCAGCAGCCCCTGGACTGCCTACCAAGAGACCCAGTACTTC. Translated: CASSPWTAYQETQYF.

The V call is TRBV3-1, the J call TRBJ1-2, with D unclear. The V gene's germline CDR1 is LGHDT and CDR2 YNNKEL (reference sequence). Trimming took 2 bases from V and 5 from J, leaving 12 bases between them. The CDR3 covers 14 residues. The DNA of the CDR3 is TGTGCCAGCAGCCAAAGATTGATTTCTTATGGCTACACCTTC. Protein: CASSQRLISYGYTF.

This clonotype has just a few counts. The chain couples TRBV7-2 to TRBJ2-4; D may correspond to TRBD1 or TRBD2 (5 bases each). With 0 bases removed from V and 7 bases from J, the gap between germline ends came to 10 bases. Germline values: CDR1 SGHTA, CDR2 FQGNSA. This CDR3 spans 14 amino acids. The chain's CDR3 is CASSLALGPNIQYF. The CDR3 DNA reads as TGTGCCAGCAGCTTAGCGTTGGGACCGAACATTCAGTACTTC.

The V and J genes are TRBV29-1 and TRBJ1-1; D unresolved. The germline V gene encodes CDR1 SQVTM and CDR2 ANQGSEA. CDR3 length: 13 amino acids. With 4 bases removed from V and 2 bases from J, the gap between germline ends came to 11 bases. CDR3 sequence (DNA): TGCAGCGTTGTAAGGAGACCAAACACTGAAGCTTTCTTT. This gives the protein CSVVRRPNTEAFF.

The rearrangement joins TRBV20-1 to TRBJ2-3, with 10 bases identical to TRBD2. Germline V CDR1 and CDR2: DFQATT, SNEGSKA (reference sequence). With V trimmed by 3 bases and J by 4 bases, 4 bases remained unmatched. The CDR3 extends over 14 amino acids. The CDR3 sequence: CSASSSGRPDTQYF. The DNA for the CDR3 is TGCAGTGCTAGTTCTAGCGGGAGACCAGATACGCAGTATTTT.

The genes are TRBV7-2 and TRBJ1-6; 7 positions agree with TRBD1. The V gene's germline CDR1 is SGHTA and CDR2 FQGNSA. CDR3 size: 15 residues. The ends lost 0 bases at V and 13 bases at J; junction bases unmatched: 9. The CDR3 coding sequence is TGTGCCAGCAGCTTAGCGGGGCAGGGGGTATCGCCCCTCCACTTT. It is translated as CASSLAGQGVSPLHF.

The chain joins TRBV5-1 to TRBJ2-3, with TRBD1 as a possible D gene (6 bases). Trimming left V 0 bases short and J 4 bases short, with 12 bases between. The CDR3 contains 15 residues. CDR1 and CDR2 (germline): SGHRS, YFSETQ. The CDR3 region has the DNA TGCGCCAGCAGCTTGGCAGGGGCCGTTTCAGATACGCAGTATTTT. Translating gives CASSLAGAVSDTQYF.

This clonotype was counted between two and nine times. The rearrangement uses TRBV12-3 or TRBV12-4 and TRBJ2-3, with D possibly called TRBD1 or TRBD2 (5 bases each). V was clipped by 3 bases and J by 2 bases, with 12 bases between them. The CDR3 consists of 15 residues. The CDR3 nucleotides are TGTGCCAGCAGTTTGGGGACCGGGAACACAGATACGCAGTATTTT. Its protein is CASSLGTGNTDTQYF.

This clonotype occurred a few times. The chain carries TRBV12-3 or TRBV12-4 and TRBJ2-2; D ambiguous. Between the trimmed V and J ends, which lost 0 bases and 7 bases, there was a span of 9 bases. This CDR3 spans 14 amino acids. CDR3 sequence (DNA): TGTGCCAGCAGTTTAGCGGGCCTGGGCGGGGAGCTGTTTTTT. Protein sequence: CASSLAGLGGELFF.

CDR3 nucleotides: TGTGCCACCGCGGCTGCAGCGGAAGAGACCCAGTACTTC. This encodes CATAAAAEETQYF. This chain joins TRBV15 and TRBJ2-5; tentative D call: TRBD2 (5 bases). Deletions cut 8 bases from V and 3 bases from J, with 13 bases between. Germline V CDR1 and CDR2: LNHNV, YYDKDF (reference sequence). This CDR3 is 13 amino acids long.